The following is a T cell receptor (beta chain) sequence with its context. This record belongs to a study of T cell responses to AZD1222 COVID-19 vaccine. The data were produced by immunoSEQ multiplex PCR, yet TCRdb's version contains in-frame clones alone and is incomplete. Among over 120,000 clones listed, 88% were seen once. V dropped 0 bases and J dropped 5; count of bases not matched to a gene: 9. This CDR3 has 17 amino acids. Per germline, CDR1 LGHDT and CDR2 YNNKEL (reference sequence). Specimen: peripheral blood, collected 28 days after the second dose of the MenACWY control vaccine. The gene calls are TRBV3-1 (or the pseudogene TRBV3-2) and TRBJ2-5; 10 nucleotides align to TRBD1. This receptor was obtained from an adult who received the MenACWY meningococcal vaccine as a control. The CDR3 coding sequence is TGTGCCAGCAGCCAAGACGCCGGGACAGGGGAGGAGGAGACCCAGTACTTC. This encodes CASSQDAGTGEEETQYF.